This T cell receptor beta chain was recovered during a study of identifying expanded T cells in peripheral blood. Generated by immunoSEQ multiplex PCR, the TCRdb table keeps only in-frame clones and is missing some. The table lists about 100,000 clones, over 80% of them singletons. This clone was observed once. What it binds is not known. Study-wide points: Clone count variance between roughly 2-week samples rose with total template count. Differentially abundant clones: around 1.2 between replicates, around 17 at 2 to 3 weeks, approximately 18 at four.

The V and J ends lost 2 bases and 9 bases respectively, with 8 bases between them. Germline lookup yields CDR1 SEHNR and CDR2 FQNEAQ (reference sequence). The CDR3 spans 12 residues. Healthy donors had no documented immune events, such as infections, while sampled. The sequenced material came from blood. This TCR was recovered from a person aged 18 to 70 in good health. This chain joins TRBV7-9 and TRBJ2-1, with no clear D. CDR3 nucleotides: TGTGCCAGCAGCTTAATAGAGATTGAGCAGTTCTTC. As protein: CASSLIEIEQFF.